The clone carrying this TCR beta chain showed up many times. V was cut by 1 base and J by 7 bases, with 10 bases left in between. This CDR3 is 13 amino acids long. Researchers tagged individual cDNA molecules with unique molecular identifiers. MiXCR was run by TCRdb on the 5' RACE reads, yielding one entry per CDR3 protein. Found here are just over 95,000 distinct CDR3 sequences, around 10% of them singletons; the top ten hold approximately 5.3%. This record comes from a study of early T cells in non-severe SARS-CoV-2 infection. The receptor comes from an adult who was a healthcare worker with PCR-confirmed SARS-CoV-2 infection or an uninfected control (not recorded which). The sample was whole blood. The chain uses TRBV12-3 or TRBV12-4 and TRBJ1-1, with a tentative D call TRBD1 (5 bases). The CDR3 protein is CASSLGRGVEAFF. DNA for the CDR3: TGTGCCAGCAGTTTAGGGAGAGGGGTTGAAGCTTTCTTT.